This T cell receptor beta chain stems from a study of response to subunit inactivated influenza vaccine. Study findings and constraints: The study's authors posited that every seasonal influenza vaccination enlists few new T cells.

From the RT-PCR reads, TCRdb called clonotypes with MiXCR, one entry per CDR3 protein. The sample holds 650,000 to 800,000 distinct CDR3 sequences, over 11% seen once. The germline V gene has CDR1 MNHEY and CDR2 SVGAGI. V dropped 3 bases and J dropped 4 bases, with 9 bases sitting between them. The CDR3 is made up of 13 amino acids. This clonotype was seen more than once but under ten times. Its specificity is not known. The sequence derives from a man aged 45-65 years who received an inactivated influenza vaccine. Sequencing used PBMCs from blood, obtained 14 to 15 days before vaccination. The V and J genes are TRBV6-5 and TRBJ2-5; D tentatively fits TRBD1 or TRBD2 (5 bases each). Written as DNA, the CDR3 is TGTGCCAGCAGTTATTTTGGGGGAGAGACCCAGTACTTC. It codes for CASSYFGGETQYF.